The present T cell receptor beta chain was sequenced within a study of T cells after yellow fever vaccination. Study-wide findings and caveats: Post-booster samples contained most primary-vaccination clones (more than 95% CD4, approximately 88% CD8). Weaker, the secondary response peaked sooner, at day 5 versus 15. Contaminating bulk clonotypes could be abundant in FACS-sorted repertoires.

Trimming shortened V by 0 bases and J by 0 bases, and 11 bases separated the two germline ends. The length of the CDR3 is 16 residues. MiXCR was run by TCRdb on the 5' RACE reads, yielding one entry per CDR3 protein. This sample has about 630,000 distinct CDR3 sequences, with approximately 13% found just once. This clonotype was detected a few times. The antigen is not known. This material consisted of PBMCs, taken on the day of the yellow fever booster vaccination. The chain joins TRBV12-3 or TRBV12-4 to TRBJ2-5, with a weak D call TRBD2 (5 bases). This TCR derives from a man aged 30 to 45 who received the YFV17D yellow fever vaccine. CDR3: CASSLAPGMYQETQYF. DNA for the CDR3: TGTGCCAGCAGTTTAGCTCCGGGAATGTACCAAGAGACCCAGTACTTC.